Sequencing of this T cell receptor beta chain was carried out in a study of early T cells in non-severe SARS-CoV-2 infection. TCRdb ran MiXCR on the 5' RACE reads and lists one entry per CDR3 protein. Of 97,000 or so distinct CDR3 sequences listed, more than 9.5% are singletons. In its sample, this clonotype was seen many times. Germline V gene lookup returns CDR1 LNHNV and CDR2 YYDKDF (reference sequence). The V end lost 6 bases, the J end lost 2 bases, and 15 bases lay between the germline ends. This CDR3 is 15 amino acids long. The chain uses TRBV15 and TRBJ2-3; D ambiguous. The material was whole blood, obtained at baseline. The clonotype was recovered from an adult who was a healthcare worker with PCR-confirmed SARS-CoV-2 infection or an uninfected control (not recorded which). CDR3 DNA: TGTGCCACCAGTAGTCGAGTTTTTGACACAGATACGCAGTATTTT. Translated: CATSSRVFDTDTQYF.